This record looks at one T cell receptor beta chain sequence and its context. The antigen remains undetermined. V was clipped by 5 bases and J by 7 bases; unmatched bases: 6. The germline gives CDR1 MNHEY, CDR2 SMNVEV (reference sequence). CDR3 length: 14 residues. It was CD45RO-negative cells, positively selected for CCR7, that made up naive CD8 cells, with terminally differentiated effector memory CD45RA+ cells excluded. Sequencing was performed with immunoSEQ multiplex PCR; in TCRdb, only in-frame clones are kept and a portion is missing. The data contain millions of clones, approximately 95% of them singletons. The data were taken from a study of shared clonotypes between healthy human individuals. Whole-study context: Donor ages ranged 18 to 49 years: a couple of women, a few men. Study-wide results and limits: Generally, estimated richness proved larger in naive subsets than it did in memory subsets.

This rearrangement joins TRBV27 to TRBJ2-3, with 10 bases matching TRBD2. The sequence was obtained from a man aged 18 to 29 in good health. Input material: naive CD8+ T cells sorted from blood. The CDR3 DNA follows: TGTGCCAGCAGTATAGCGGGGGGCCTATATACGCAGTATTTT. Its protein is CASSIAGGLYTQYF.